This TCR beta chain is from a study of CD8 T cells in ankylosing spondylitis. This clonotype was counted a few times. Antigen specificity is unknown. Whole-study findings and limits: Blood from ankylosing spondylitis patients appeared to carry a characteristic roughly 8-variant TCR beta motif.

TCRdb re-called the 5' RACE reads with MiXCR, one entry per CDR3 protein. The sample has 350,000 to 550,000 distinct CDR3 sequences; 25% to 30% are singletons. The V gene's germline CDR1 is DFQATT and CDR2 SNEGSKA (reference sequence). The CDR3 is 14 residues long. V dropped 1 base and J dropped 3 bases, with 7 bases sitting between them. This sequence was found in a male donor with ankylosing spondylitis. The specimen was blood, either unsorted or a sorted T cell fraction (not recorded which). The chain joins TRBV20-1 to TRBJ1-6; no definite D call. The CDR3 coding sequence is TGCAGTGCTAGAGGGACGGACTATAATTCACCCCTCCACTTT. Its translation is CSARGTDYNSPLHF.